One sample yielded the 27 T cell receptor beta chains listed below, sequenced in a study of CD8 T cells in Susac syndrome. Random hexamers were used to reverse transcribe an amount of about 0.45 to 1 ug RNA. MiXCR, applied by TCRdb to the immunoSEQ multiplex PCR reads, yields one record per CDR3 protein. The table records around 200,000 distinct CDR3 sequences, over 90% of them present only once. Sequencing was carried out using CD4+ T cells from PBMCs. The receptors come from a human donor with multiple sclerosis.

The chain combines TRBV29-1 with TRBJ1-6, with TRBD1 matching 7 bases. The length of the CDR3 is 15 residues. Germline lookup yields CDR1 SQVTM and CDR2 ANQGSEA. J lost 6 bases, V lost 7 bases, and 12 bases had no gene match. CDR3 bases: TGCAGCGCCCGCGCCCGGGACAGTCTTAATTCACCCCTCCACTTT. This codes for CSARARDSLNSPLHF.

This clonotype was counted a few times. The chain carries TRBV6-5 and TRBJ1-5; 7 positions agree with TRBD1. Germline assignment: CDR1 MNHEY and CDR2 SVGAGI. This CDR3 comprises 15 residues. The trim removed 2 bases at V and 1 base at J, leaving 2 bases unmatched. DNA of the CDR3: TGTGCCAGCAGTTACGGGACAGCAAGCAATCAGCCCCAGCATTTT. As protein: CASSYGTASNQPQHF.

The chain carries TRBV11-3 and TRBJ2-3, with no clear D. V was shortened by 5 bases and J by 3 bases, with 9 bases between the two germline ends. This CDR3 has 13 amino acids. Germline V gene lookup returns CDR1 SGHNT and CDR2 YENEEA. CDR3 in DNA: TGTGCCAGCAGCCTCCCCGGGACAGATACGCAGTATTTT. Translating it yields CASSLPGTDTQYF.

The chain recombines TRBV5-1 with TRBJ2-3; no reliable D call. Per germline, CDR1 SGHRS and CDR2 YFSETQ. V was shortened by 0 bases and J by 10 bases, with 15 bases between the two germline ends. This CDR3 is 14 amino acids long. The CDR3 DNA reads TGCGCCAGCAGCTTGGGAGCCTTATCGGATCCGCAGTATTTT. Its translation: CASSLGALSDPQYF. The full variable domain, its missing parts supplied by reference TRBV5-1 and TRBJ2-3, is KAGVTQTPRYLIKTRGQQVTLSCSPISGHRSVSWYQQTPGQGLQFLFEYFSETQRNKGNFPGRFSGRQFSNSRSEMNVSTLELGDSALYLCASSLGALSDPQYFGPGTRLTVL.

The CDR3 loop reads CASSDRDRVADTQYF. In DNA, the CDR3 is TGTGCCAGCAGTGATCGGGACAGGGTGGCAGATACGCAGTATTTT. This chain uses TRBV25-1 with TRBJ2-3, with TRBD1 matching 9 bases. With 3 bases clipped from V and 4 bases from J, the junction kept 5 bases outside the gene matches. This CDR3 has 15 amino acids. CDR1 is MGHDK and CDR2 is SYGVNS in the germline V gene.

The rearrangement joins TRBV5-8 to TRBJ1-1; D remains ambiguous. The CDR3 totals 14 residues. Trimming removed 4 bases at V and 1 base at J, with 11 bases between. The germline CDR1 and CDR2 sequences are SGHTS and YDEGEE. The CDR3 spells CASSPSLGNTEAFF. For the CDR3, the DNA is TGTGCCAGCAGCCCCTCCCTAGGGAACACTGAAGCTTTCTTT.

This chain connects TRBV12-3 or TRBV12-4 to TRBJ2-1; D unclear. The germline V and J ends were trimmed by 1 base and 5 bases, with 9 bases remaining between them. The CDR3 totals 14 residues. The CDR3 here is CASSLGENHNEQFF. The DNA for the CDR3 is TGTGCCAGCAGTTTAGGAGAGAACCACAATGAGCAGTTCTTC.

The rearrangement links TRBV30 to TRBJ2-3; D remains ambiguous. Trimming cost V 5 bases and J 0 bases, with 6 bases left between them. The CDR3 has 12 amino acids. Germline CDR1 reads GTSNPN; CDR2 reads SVGIG (reference sequence). The CDR3 DNA follows: TGTGCCTGGCAAAGTAGCACAGATACGCAGTATTTT. Its protein product is CAWQSSTDTQYF.

This rearrangement joins TRBV5-4 to TRBJ2-2; 7 bases are a match to TRBD1. V lost 5 bases and J lost 1; bases outside the gene matches: 8. The CDR3 has 16 amino acids. Germline V gives CDR1 SGHNT, CDR2 YYREEE (reference sequence). DNA for the CDR3: TGTGCCAGCAGGCCGGGGACAGCCTGGAACACCGGGGAGCTGTTTTTT. It specifies CASRPGTAWNTGELFF.

The chain uses TRBV4-2 and TRBJ2-7, with TRBD1 matching over 8 bases. CDR1 is LGHNA, CDR2 YNFKEQ, per germline. J lost 3 bases, V lost 4 bases, and 8 bases had no gene match. The CDR3 length is 15 residues. Here the CDR3 reads CASSPATGALYEQYF. Written as DNA, the CDR3 is TGTGCCAGCAGCCCAGCGACAGGGGCCCTCTACGAGCAGTACTTC.

The rearrangement joins TRBV29-1 to TRBJ1-2; 8 bases are shared with TRBD1. The CDR3 is 13 residues long. J was trimmed by 0 bases and V by 8 bases; bases with no gene match: 5. The V gene's germline CDR1 is SQVTM and CDR2 ANQGSEA. The chain's CDR3 is CSSRTGTNYGYTF. CDR3 nucleotides: TGCAGCTCCCGGACAGGGACTAACTATGGCTACACCTTC.

J is TRBJ1-2 and V is TRBV29-1; D unresolved. This CDR3 comprises 16 residues. Per the germline V gene, CDR1 is SQVTM and CDR2 is ANQGSEA. V was pared by 3 bases and J by 4 bases, with 21 bases between. The DNA for the CDR3 is TGCAGCGTTGATCGAACTACTGGACGGAACCTCTATGGCTACACCTTC. It translates to CSVDRTTGRNLYGYTF.

This clonotype was recorded only once. V is TRBV20-1 and J is TRBJ1-2; D is ambiguous. The CDR3 contains 10 residues. CDR1 DFQATT and CDR2 SNEGSKA come from the germline V gene (reference sequence). CDR3 in DNA: TGCAGCGCGGAGGGCGGAGGCTACACCTTC. Amino acid sequence: CSAEGGGYTF.

The chain joins TRBV30 to TRBJ1-5; D ambiguous. Trimming left V 2 bases short and J 9 bases short, with 11 bases between. Germline V lookup: CDR1 GTSNPN, CDR2 SVGIG (reference sequence). The CDR3 covers 12 residues. The CDR3 sequence is CAWSPRQGPQHF. CDR3 sequence (DNA): TGTGCCTGGAGTCCCAGACAAGGGCCCCAGCATTTT.

The chain has TRBV6-6 and TRBJ2-1, with D hard to call. Trimming took 8 bases from V and 1 from J, leaving 12 bases between them. The CDR3 is made up of 14 amino acids. The germline gives CDR1 MNHNY, CDR2 SVGAGI (reference sequence). CDR3 sequence reads: CASLLVLSYNEQFF. The CDR3 bases are TGTGCCAGCCTGCTTGTTCTATCCTACAATGAGCAGTTCTTC.

This rearrangement joins TRBV30 to TRBJ1-2; possible D gene TRBD1, 6 bases. In germline, CDR1 is GTSNPN, CDR2 SVGIG (reference sequence). The V and J ends lost 0 bases and 5 bases respectively, with 10 bases between them. The CDR3 contains 13 residues. The CDR3 loop reads CAWSVGGTYGYTF. DNA for the CDR3: TGTGCCTGGAGTGTAGGGGGGACATATGGCTACACCTTC.

The chain couples TRBV10-3 to TRBJ2-1; the match to TRBD2 covers 11 bases. Trimming cost V 0 bases and J 0 bases; bases outside gene matches: 10. Germline V gene sequence: CDR1 ENHRY, CDR2 SYGVKD. There are 20 residues in the CDR3. Here the CDR3 DNA reads TGTGCCATCAGTGAGTCGCTAGCGGGGGGACCTTACAGCTCCTACAATGAGCAGTTCTTC. Its translation is CAISESLAGGPYSSYNEQFF.

The rearrangement uses TRBV3-1 and TRBJ2-1, with TRBD2 as a possible D gene (5 bases). The CDR3 is 17 amino acids. The V end lost 0 bases, the J end lost 0 bases, and 12 bases lay between the germline ends. Germline lookup yields CDR1 LGHDT and CDR2 YNNKEL (reference sequence). The DNA for the CDR3 is TGTGCCAGCAGCCAAGATCCGGAGGTTTACTCCTACAATGAGCAGTTCTTC. Its protein product is CASSQDPEVYSYNEQFF.

V and J are TRBV6-5 and TRBJ1-5, with 7 bases lining up with TRBD1. Per germline, CDR1 MNHEY and CDR2 SVGAGI. The trim removed 6 bases at V and 2 bases at J, leaving 4 bases unmatched. This CDR3 has 14 amino acids. CDR3 in amino acids: CASSRDRGNQPQHF. The DNA for the CDR3 is TGTGCCAGCAGCCGCGACAGGGGCAATCAGCCCCAGCATTTT.

This chain links TRBV16 with TRBJ1-2; D remains unclear. The CDR3 is 12 residues long. V lost 7 bases, J lost 2 bases, and 8 bases lay in between. Germline V lookup: CDR1 KGHSY, CDR2 FQNENV. CDR3 DNA sequence: TGTGCCAGCACCCGGGCGAACTATGGCTACACCTTC. Translating gives CASTRANYGYTF. Variable domain in full (rest from reference TRBV16 and TRBJ1-2): GEEVAQTPKHLVRGEGQKAKLYCAPIKGHSYVFWYQQVLKNEFKFLISFQNENVFDETGMPKERFSAKCLPNSPCSLEIQATKLEDSAVYFCASTRANYGYTFGSGTRLTVV.

This clonotype has only one observation. The chain employs TRBV6-4 and TRBJ2-7, with D unclear. Germline CDR1 is MRHNA and CDR2 is SNTAGT. The CDR3 is 12 amino acids. The V and J ends lost 9 bases and 7 bases respectively, with 16 bases between them. The CDR3 DNA follows: TGTGCCAGGACGTGGGCCCTCGGTGAGCAGTACGTC. Translation gives CARTWALGEQYV.

This sequence joins TRBV9 and TRBJ1-6; weak D call: TRBD1 (5 bases). The V and J ends lost 6 bases and 7 bases respectively, with 8 bases between them. The germline V gene has CDR1 SGDLS and CDR2 YYNGEE. The CDR3 has 12 residues. CDR3 sequence (DNA): TGTGCCAGCACTGAGGGGAATTCACCCCTCCACTTT. This gives the protein CASTEGNSPLHF.

The chain uses TRBV30 and TRBJ1-1; D unclear. The germline V gene encodes CDR1 GTSNPN and CDR2 SVGIG (reference sequence). The CDR3 contains 13 residues. V lost 1 base and J 3 bases, leaving 9 bases between the germline ends. The CDR3 sequence: CAWSATGYTEAFF. CDR3 DNA: TGTGCCTGGAGTGCCACGGGCTACACTGAAGCTTTCTTT. The complete variable domain, with remaining parts taken from reference TRBV30 and TRBJ1-1, reads SQTIHQWPATLVQPVGSPLSLECTVEGTSNPNLYWYRQAAGRGLQLLFYSVGIGQISSEVPQNLSASRPQDRQFILSSKKLLLSDSGFYLCAWSATGYTEAFFGQGTRLTVV.

This clonotype was seen a single time. The chain recombines TRBV5-6 with TRBJ1-4; no reliable D call. V lost 0 bases to trimming and J lost 8 bases, with 5 bases between them. Germline V gene sequence: CDR1 SGHDT, CDR2 YYEEEE. The CDR3 covers 12 residues. The DNA of the CDR3 is TGTGCCAGCAGCTTGGCGCAGGAAAAACTGTTTTTT. The encoded protein is CASSLAQEKLFF. The variable domain in full, completed from reference TRBV5-6 and TRBJ1-4, reads DAGVTQSPTHLIKTRGQQVTLRCSPKSGHDTVSWYQQALGQGPQFIFQYYEEEERQRGNFPDRFSGHQFPNYSSELNVNALLLGDSALYLCASSLAQEKLFFGSGTQLSVL.

The CDR3 region has the DNA TGTGCCTGGAGCGGCTTCGAGGGCGTCACCGGGGAGCTGTTTTTT. It translates to CAWSGFEGVTGELFF. This sequence joins TRBV30 and TRBJ2-2; D perhaps matches TRBD2 (5 bases). Germline V gene data show CDR1 as GTSNPN and CDR2 as SVGIG (reference sequence). V was clipped by 3 bases and J by 4 bases, with 15 bases between them. The CDR3 is made up of 15 amino acids.

V and J are TRBV9 and TRBJ1-2; the match to TRBD1 covers 7 bases. The CDR3 loop spans 15 amino acids. Losses at the gene ends were 2 bases for V and 4 bases for J; bases not matched to a gene: 8. The V gene's germline CDR1 is SGDLS and CDR2 YYNGEE. The DNA for the CDR3 is TGTGCCAGCAGCGTCCATGGGCAGGGGGTCTATGGCTACACCTTC. Its translation: CASSVHGQGVYGYTF.

For this clonotype: One junction end does not reproduce the germline sequence, and a read error may be involved. The V call is TRBV5-1, the J call TRBJ2-7; D may be TRBD1 (6 bases). Germline CDR1 is SGHRS and CDR2 is YFSETQ. The length of the CDR3 is 15 residues. The CDR3 region is CASSLVGTTDEGVDF. CDR3 DNA sequence: TGCGCCAGCAGCTTGGTGGGGACAACCGACGAGGGAGTGGACTTC.